This T cell receptor (beta chain) was captured in a study of shared clonotypes between healthy human individuals. Points on this clone: As yet, its antigen is unknown.

TCRdb's copy holds only in-frame clones and misses some; the assay was immunoSEQ multiplex PCR. The table lists around 440,000 clones, approximately 77% of them singletons. Germline V lookup: CDR1 LNHNV, CDR2 YYDKDF (reference sequence). V was shortened by 5 bases and J by 3 bases, with 8 bases between the two germline ends. This CDR3 contains 13 residues. Overall study results and limits: Sampling covered blood only; tissue repertoires likely differ.

The chain recombines TRBV15 with TRBJ1-5; maybe TRBD1 (6 bases). This TCR derives from a middle-aged woman in good health. Some clones in this sample may be carry-over from other donors' samples. Sequencing was carried out using PBMCs. CDR3 sequence reads: CATSDRSNQPQHF. The CDR3 nucleotides are TGTGCCACCAGCGACAGGTCCAATCAGCCCCAGCATTTT.